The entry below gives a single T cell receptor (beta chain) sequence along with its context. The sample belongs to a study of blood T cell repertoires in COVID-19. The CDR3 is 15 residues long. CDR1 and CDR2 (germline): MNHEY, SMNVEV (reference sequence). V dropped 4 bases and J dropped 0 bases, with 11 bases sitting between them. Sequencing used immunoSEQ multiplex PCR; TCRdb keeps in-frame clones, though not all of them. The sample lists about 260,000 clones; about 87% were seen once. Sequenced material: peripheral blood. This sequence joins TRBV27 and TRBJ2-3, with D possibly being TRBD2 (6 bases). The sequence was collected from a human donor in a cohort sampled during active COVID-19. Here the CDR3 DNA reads TGTGCCAGCAGTTGGAGGGGCGGTAGCACAGATACGCAGTATTTT. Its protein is CASSWRGGSTDTQYF.